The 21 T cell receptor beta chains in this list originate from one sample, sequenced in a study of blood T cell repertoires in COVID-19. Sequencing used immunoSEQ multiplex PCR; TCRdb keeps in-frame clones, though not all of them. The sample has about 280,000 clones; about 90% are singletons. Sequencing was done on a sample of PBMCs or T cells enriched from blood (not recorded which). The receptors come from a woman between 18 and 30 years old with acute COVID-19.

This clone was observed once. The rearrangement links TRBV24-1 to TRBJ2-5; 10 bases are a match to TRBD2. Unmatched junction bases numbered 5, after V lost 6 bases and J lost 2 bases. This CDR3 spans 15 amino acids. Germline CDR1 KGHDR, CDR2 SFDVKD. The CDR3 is CATSRAGGGQETQYF. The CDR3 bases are TGTGCCACCAGTCGAGCGGGAGGGGGTCAAGAGACCCAGTACTTC.

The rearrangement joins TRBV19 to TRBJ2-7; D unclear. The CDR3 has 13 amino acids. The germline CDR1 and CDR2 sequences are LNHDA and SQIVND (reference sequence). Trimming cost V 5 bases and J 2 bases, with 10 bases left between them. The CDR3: CASSLGPTYEQYF. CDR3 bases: TGTGCCAGTAGTTTGGGCCCTACCTACGAGCAGTACTTC.

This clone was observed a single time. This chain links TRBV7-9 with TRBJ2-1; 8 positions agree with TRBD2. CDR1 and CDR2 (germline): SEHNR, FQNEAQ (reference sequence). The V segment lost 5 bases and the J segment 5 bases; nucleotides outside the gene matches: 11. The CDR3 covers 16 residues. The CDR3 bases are TGTGCCAGCAGCCCCCCAGGTGGTAGCGGGAACAATGAGCAGTTCTTC. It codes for CASSPPGGSGNNEQFF.

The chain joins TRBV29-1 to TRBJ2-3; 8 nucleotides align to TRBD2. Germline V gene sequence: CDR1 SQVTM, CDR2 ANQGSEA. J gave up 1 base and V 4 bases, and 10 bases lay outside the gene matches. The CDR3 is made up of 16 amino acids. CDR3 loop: CSVARGPREGTDTQYF. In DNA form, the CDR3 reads TGCAGCGTTGCGCGGGGTCCGCGGGAGGGCACAGATACGCAGTATTTT.

The CDR3 DNA follows: TGTGCCAGCAGCTCGGGACTAGCGGCTGGGGCCAACGTCCTGACTTTC. Its translation is CASSSGLAAGANVLTF. V and J are TRBV7-6 and TRBJ2-6; 11 nucleotides agree with TRBD2. The ends lost 4 bases at V and 2 bases at J; junction bases unmatched: 1. CDR1 and CDR2 (germline): SGHVS, FNYEAQ. This CDR3 has 16 amino acids.

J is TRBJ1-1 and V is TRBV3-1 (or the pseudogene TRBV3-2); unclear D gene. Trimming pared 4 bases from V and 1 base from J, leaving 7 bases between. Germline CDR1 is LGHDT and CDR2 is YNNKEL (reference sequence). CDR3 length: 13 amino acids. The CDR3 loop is CASSLRQNTEAFF. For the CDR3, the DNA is TGTGCCAGCAGCCTTCGACAGAACACTGAAGCTTTCTTT.

The CDR3 is CASSAWRERGWETQYF. Written as DNA, the CDR3 is TGTGCCAGTAGTGCCTGGCGGGAGAGGGGGTGGGAGACCCAGTACTTC. The rearrangement uses TRBV19 and TRBJ2-5; D may be TRBD2 (7 bases). V was cut by 5 bases and J by 5 bases, with 21 bases left in between. The CDR3 spans 16 residues. Germline CDR1 is LNHDA and CDR2 is SQIVND (reference sequence).

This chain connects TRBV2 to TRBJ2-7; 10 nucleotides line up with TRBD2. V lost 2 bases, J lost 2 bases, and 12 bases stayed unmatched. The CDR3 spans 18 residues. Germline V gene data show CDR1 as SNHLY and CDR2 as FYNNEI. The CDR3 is CASSELVLAGERAYEQYF. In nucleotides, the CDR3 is TGTGCCAGCAGTGAATTGGTGCTAGCGGGAGAGAGAGCCTACGAGCAGTACTTC.

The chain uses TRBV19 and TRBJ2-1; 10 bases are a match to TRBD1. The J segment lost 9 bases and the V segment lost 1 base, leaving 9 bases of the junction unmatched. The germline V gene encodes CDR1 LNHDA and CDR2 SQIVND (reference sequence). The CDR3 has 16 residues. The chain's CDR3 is CASSIGGGGQGTEQFF. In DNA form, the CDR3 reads TGTGCCAGTAGTATAGGAGGGGGGGGACAGGGGACTGAGCAGTTCTTC.

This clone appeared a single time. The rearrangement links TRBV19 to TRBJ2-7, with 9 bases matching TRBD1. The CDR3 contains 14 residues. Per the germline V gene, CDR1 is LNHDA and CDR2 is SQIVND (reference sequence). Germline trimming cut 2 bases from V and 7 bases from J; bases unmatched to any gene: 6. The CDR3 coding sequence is TGTGCCAGTAGTATAAAGGACAGGGGATTTGAGCAGTACTTC. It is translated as CASSIKDRGFEQYF. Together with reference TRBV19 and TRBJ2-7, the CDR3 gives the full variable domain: DGGITQSPKYLFRKEGQNVTLSCEQNLNHDAMYWYRQDPGQGLRLIYYSQIVNDFQKGDIAEGYSVSREKKESFPLTVTSAQKNPTAFYLCASSIKDRGFEQYFGPGTRLTVT.

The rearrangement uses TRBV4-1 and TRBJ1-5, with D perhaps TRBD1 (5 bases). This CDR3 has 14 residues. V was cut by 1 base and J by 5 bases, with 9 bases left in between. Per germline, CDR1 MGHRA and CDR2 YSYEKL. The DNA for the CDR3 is TGCGCCAGCAGCCAAGTGGGACTCGATCAGCCCCAGCATTTT. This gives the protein CASSQVGLDQPQHF.

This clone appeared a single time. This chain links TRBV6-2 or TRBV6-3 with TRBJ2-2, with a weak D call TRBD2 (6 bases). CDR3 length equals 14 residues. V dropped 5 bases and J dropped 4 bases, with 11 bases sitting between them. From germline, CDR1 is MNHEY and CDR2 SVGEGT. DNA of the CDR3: TGTGCCAGCAGTCCGGGACTTCTCACCGGGGAGCTGTTTTTT. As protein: CASSPGLLTGELFF.

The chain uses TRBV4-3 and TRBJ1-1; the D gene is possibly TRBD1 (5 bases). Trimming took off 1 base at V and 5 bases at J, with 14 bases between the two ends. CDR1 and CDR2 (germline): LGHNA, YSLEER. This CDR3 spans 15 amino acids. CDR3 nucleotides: TGCGCCAGCAGCCAAGGGTCGACGGGGGAGACTGAAGCTTTCTTT. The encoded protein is CASSQGSTGETEAFF.

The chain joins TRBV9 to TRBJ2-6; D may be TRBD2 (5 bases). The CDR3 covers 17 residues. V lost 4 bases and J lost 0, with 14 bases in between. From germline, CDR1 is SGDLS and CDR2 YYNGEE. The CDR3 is CASSPYSGNSGANVLTF. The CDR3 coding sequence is TGTGCCAGCAGCCCCTACAGCGGTAACTCTGGGGCCAACGTCCTGACTTTC.

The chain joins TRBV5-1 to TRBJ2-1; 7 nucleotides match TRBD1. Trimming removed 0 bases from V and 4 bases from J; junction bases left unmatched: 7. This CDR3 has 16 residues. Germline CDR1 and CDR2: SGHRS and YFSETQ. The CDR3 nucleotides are TGCGCCAGCAGCTTGGCCTGGCAGGGGGTTTACAATGAGCAGTTCTTC. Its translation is CASSLAWQGVYNEQFF. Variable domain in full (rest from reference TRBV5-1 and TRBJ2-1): KAGVTQTPRYLIKTRGQQVTLSCSPISGHRSVSWYQQTPGQGLQFLFEYFSETQRNKGNFPGRFSGRQFSNSRSEMNVSTLELGDSALYLCASSLAWQGVYNEQFFGPGTRLTVL.

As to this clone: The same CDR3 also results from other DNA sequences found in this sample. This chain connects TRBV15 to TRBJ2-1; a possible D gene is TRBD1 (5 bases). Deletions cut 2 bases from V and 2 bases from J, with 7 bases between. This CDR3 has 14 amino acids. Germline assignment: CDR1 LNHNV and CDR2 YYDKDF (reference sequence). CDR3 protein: CATSRRQTYNEQFF. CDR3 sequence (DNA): TGTGCCACCAGCAGAAGACAGACCTACAATGAGCAGTTCTTC.

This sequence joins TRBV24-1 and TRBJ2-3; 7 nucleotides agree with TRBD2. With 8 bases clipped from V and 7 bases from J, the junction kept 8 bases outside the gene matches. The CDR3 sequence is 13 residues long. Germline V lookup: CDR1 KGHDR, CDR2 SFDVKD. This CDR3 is CATTTSVSNTQYF. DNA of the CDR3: TGTGCCACCACCACTAGCGTCTCAAATACGCAGTATTTT.

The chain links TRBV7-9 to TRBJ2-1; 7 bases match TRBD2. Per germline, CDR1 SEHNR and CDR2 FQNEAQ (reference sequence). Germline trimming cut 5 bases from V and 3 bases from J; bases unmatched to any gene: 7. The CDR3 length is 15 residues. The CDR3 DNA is TGTGCCAGCAGCCAACTAGCGTCGGTCTACAATGAGCAGTTCTTC. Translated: CASSQLASVYNEQFF.

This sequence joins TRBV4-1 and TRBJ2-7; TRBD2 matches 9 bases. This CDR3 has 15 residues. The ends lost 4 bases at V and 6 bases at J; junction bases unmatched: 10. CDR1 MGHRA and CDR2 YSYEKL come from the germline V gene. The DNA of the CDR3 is TGCGCCAGCAGCCCAATAGCGGGAGAAACTGTCGAGCAGTACTTC. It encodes CASSPIAGETVEQYF.

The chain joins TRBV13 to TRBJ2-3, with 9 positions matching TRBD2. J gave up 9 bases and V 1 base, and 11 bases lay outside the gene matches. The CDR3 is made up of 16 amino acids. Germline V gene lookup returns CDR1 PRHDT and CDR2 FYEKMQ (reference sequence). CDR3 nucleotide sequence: TGTGCCAGCAGCTTAGAAGGGCGGGGGGGATCGTGGACGCAGTATTTT. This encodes CASSLEGRGGSWTQYF.

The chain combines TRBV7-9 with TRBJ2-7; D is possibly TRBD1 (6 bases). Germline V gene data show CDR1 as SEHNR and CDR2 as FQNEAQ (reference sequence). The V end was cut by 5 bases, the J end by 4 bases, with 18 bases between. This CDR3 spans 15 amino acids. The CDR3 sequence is CASSHRDSNPYEQYF. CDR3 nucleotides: TGTGCCAGCAGCCACAGGGATTCTAACCCTTACGAGCAGTACTTC.